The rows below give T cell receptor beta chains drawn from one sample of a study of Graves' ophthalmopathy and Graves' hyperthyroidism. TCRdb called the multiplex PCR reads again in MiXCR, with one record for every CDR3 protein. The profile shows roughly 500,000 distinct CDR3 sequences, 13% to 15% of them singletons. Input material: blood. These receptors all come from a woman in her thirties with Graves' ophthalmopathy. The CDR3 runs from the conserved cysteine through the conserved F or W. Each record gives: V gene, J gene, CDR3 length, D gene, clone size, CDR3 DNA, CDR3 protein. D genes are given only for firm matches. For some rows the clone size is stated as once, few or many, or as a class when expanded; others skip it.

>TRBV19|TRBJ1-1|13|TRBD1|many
TGTGCCAGTATCGACAGGGCGGGCGCTGAAGCTTTCTTT
CASIDRAGAEAFF
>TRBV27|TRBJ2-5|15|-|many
TGTGCCAGCAGCCTCGCGGCAGGATCCCCGGAGACCCAGTACTTC
CASSLAAGSPETQYF
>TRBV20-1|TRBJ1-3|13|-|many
TGCAGTGCTAGCGCCTCGACTGGAAACACCATATATTTT
CSASASTGNTIYF
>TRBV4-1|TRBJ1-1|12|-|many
TGCGCCAGCAGCCAAACTGGGACTGAAGCTTTCTTT
CASSQTGTEAFF
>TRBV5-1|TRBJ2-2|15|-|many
TGCGCCAGCAGCTTGCGGACAGTTAACACCGGGGAGCTGTTTTTT
CASSLRTVNTGELFF
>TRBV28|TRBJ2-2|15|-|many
TGTGCCAGCAGCCCCCCGGGGCCGAACACCGGGGAGCTGTTTTTT
CASSPPGPNTGELFF
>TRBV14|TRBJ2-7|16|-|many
TGTGCCAGCAGCCCTAGGGGTAATTTTCCTGGGGACGAGCAGTACTTC
CASSPRGNFPGDEQYF
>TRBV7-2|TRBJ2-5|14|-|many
TGTGCCAGCAGCTTAGCCTCCCCCCAAGAGACCCAGTACTTC
CASSLASPQETQYF
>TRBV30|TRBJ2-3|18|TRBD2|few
TGTGCCTGGAGTCAACCTAGCGGGGGGCTGTCTAGCACAGATACGCAGTATTTT
CAWSQPSGGLSSTDTQYF
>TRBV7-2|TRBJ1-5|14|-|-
TGTGCCAGCAGCTTAGACGGGGGAGATCAGCCCCAGCATTTT
CASSLDGGDQPQHF
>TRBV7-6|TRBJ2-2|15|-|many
TGTGCCAGCAGCACCCAAAGGCCCCATCCCGGGGAGCTGTTTTTT
CASSTQRPHPGELFF
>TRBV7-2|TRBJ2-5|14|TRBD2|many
TGTGCCAGCAGCTTAGCACTAGCGGGGGGCACCCCGTACTTC
CASSLALAGGTPYF
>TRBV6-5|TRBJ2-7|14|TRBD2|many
TGTGCCAGCACTGTACTAGCGGGGCCTGAAGAGCAGTACTTC
CASTVLAGPEEQYF
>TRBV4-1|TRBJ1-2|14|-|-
TGCGCCAGCAGCCAAGCAGACAGGAACTATGGCTACACCTTC
CASSQADRNYGYTF
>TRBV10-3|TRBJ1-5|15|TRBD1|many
TGTGCCATCAGTGAGCTCGGGACAGTCAATCAGCCCCAGCATTTT
CAISELGTVNQPQHF
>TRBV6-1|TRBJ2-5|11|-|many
TGTGCCAGCACACTCTCCGGGACCCTGAACTTC
CASTLSGTLNF
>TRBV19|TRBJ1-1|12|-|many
TGTGCCAGTAGGAAAGGGGTCACTGAAGCTTTCTTT
CASRKGVTEAFF
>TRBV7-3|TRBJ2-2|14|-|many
TGTGCCAGCAGCTCCAGTGGGGGCACCGGGGAGCTGTTTTTT
CASSSSGGTGELFF
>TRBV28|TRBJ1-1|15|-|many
TGTGCCAGCAGGCCGCCCCCCGGGCTAAGGGAAAGGGCTTTCTTT
CASRPPPGLRERAFF
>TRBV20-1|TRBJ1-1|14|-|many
TGCAGTGCTAGAGAGGGTGGACGGGTCACTGAAGCTTTCTTT
CSAREGGRVTEAFF
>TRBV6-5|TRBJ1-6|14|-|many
TGTGCCAGCAGTTGGGGGCGCGATAATTCACCCCTCCACTTT
CASSWGRDNSPLHF
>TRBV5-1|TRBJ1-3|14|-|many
TGCGCCAGCAGCTTGTCGAACTCTGGAAACACCATATATTTT
CASSLSNSGNTIYF
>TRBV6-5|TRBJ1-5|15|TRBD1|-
TGTGCCAGCAGTGTACTCGGACAGGGCAATCAGCCCCAGCATTTT
CASSVLGQGNQPQHF
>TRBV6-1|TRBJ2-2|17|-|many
TGTGCCAGCAGCTCCCAAGGGGCCACAGGGCACACCGGGGAGCTGTTTTTT
CASSSQGATGHTGELFF
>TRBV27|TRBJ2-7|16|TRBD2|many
TGTGCCAGCAGTTTATCGTCTGGCGGGAGCTCCTACGAGCAGTACTTC
CASSLSSGGSSYEQYF
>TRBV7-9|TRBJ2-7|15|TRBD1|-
TGTGCCAGCAGCTGGGGACAGACGCCTAATTACGAGCAGTACTTC
CASSWGQTPNYEQYF
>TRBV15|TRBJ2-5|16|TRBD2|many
TGTGCCACCAGCAGAGATATAAGCGGGGGGGCAGAGACCCAGTACTTC
CATSRDISGGAETQYF
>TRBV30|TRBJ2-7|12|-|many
TGTGCCTGGAGTGTAGGGTCCTACGAGCAGTACTTC
CAWSVGSYEQYF
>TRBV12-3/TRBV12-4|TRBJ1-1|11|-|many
TGTGCCAGCATCTCAGGGACTGAAGCTTTCTTT
CASISGTEAFF
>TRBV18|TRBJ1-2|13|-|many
TGTGCCAGCTCACCAAACGACCCCTATGGCTACACCTTC
CASSPNDPYGYTF
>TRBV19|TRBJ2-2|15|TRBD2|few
TGTGCCAGTAGCCCTAGCGGGGGGGCCTTCGGGGAGCTGTTTTTT
CASSPSGGAFGELFF
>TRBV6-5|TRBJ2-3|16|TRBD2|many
TGTGCCAGCAATTTACTAGCGGGAGAGATAACAGATACGCAGTATTTT
CASNLLAGEITDTQYF
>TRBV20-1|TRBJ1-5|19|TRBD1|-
TGCAGTGCTAGGAAGGACAGGGGGTCGGGGGTCTATAGCAATCAGCCCCAGCATTTT
CSARKDRGSGVYSNQPQHF
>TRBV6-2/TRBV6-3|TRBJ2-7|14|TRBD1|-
TGTGCCAGCAAACAGGGGGGCAAAGTTTACGAGCAGTACTTC
CASKQGGKVYEQYF
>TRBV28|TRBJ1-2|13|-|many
TGTGCCAGCAGTTTGAGGGCGGAATATGGCTACACCTTC
CASSLRAEYGYTF
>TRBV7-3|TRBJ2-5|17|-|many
TGTGCCAGCAGCTTAAAGCCAGGTCGGGGACCCCAAGAGACCCAGTACTTC
CASSLKPGRGPQETQYF
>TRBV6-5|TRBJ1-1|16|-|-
TGTGCCAGCAGTTACTCGACAGCCTCCATGAACACTGAAGCCTTCTTT
CASSYSTASMNTEAFF
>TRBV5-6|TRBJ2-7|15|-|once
TGTGCCAGCAGCTTAGGGGGGGTAACCTCCTACGAGCAGTACTTC
CASSLGGVTSYEQYF
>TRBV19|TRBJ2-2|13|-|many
TGTGCCAGTAGTATTCAGGGGACCGGGGAGCTGTTTTTT
CASSIQGTGELFF
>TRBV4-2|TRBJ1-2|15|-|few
TGTGCCAGCAGCCCCACGACGGCCCGGGGCTATGGCTACACCTTC
CASSPTTARGYGYTF
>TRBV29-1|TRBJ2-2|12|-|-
TGCAGCTCCCAGGCAGCGACCGGGGAGCTGTTTTTT
CSSQAATGELFF
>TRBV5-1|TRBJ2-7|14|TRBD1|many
TGCGCCAGCAGCGGCACAGGGGGTACCTACGAGCAGTACTTC
CASSGTGGTYEQYF
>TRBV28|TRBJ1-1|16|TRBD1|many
TGTGCCAGCAGTCGATCTCCCGGGACAGCGAACACTGAAGCTTTCTTT
CASSRSPGTANTEAFF
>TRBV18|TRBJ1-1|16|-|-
TGTGCCAGCTCACCAAACCGGTCTGGTCGGAACACTGAAGCTTTCTTT
CASSPNRSGRNTEAFF
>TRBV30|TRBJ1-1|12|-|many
TGTGCCTGGAAGGGCCCGAACACTGAAGCTTTCTTT
CAWKGPNTEAFF
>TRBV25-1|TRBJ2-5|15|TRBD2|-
TGTGCCAGCAGTGAATGGGGGGGTAACGGGGAGACCCAGTACTTC
CASSEWGGNGETQYF
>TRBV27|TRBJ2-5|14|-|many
TGTGCCGGCAGTGCAAGGGACGTTCAAGAGACCCAGTACTTC
CAGSARDVQETQYF